One sample yielded the 28 T cell receptor beta chains listed below, sequenced in a study of human T cells and chemical hapten exposure. The sample's time point: patch test 2, 6 weeks after DPC sensitization. The sample's treatment: therapeutic diphenylcyclopropenone sensitization with weekly scalp DPC. MiXCR, run by TCRdb on the RACE reads, gives a single entry per CDR3 protein. Of 360,000 or so distinct CDR3 sequences in the sample, more than 5% were seen once. The sample consisted of whole blood, taken in connection with sensitization to the hapten diphenylcyclopropenone (DPC). The receptors shown here come from a woman aged 18-35 years with alopecia areata. Some clones in this sample may be carry-over from other donors' samples.

This clonotype was counted ten times or more. The chain has TRBV28 and TRBJ2-4, with 7 bases that match TRBD1. The CDR3 length is 15 residues. Germline loops: CDR1 MDHEN, CDR2 SYDVKM. The ends lost 7 bases at V and 6 bases at J; junction bases unmatched: 12. CDR3 sequence: CASTPQTGFTNIQYF. The CDR3 DNA follows: TGTGCCAGCACCCCGCAGACAGGGTTCACAAACATTCAGTACTTC. Based on the CDR3 plus reference TRBV28 and TRBJ2-4, the full variable domain is DVKVTQSSRYLVKRTGEKVFLECVQDMDHENMFWYRQDPGLGLRLIYFSYDVKMKEKGDIPEGYSVSREKKERFSLILESASTNQTSMYLCASTPQTGFTNIQYFGAGTRLSVL.

This clonotype was seen many times. This chain links TRBV5-1 with TRBJ2-3; TRBD2 matches at 8 bases. V lost 1 base to trimming and J lost 2 bases; unmatched junction nucleotides: 9. Germline-derived CDR1 and CDR2 are SGHRS and YFSETQ. The CDR3 is 17 residues long. The CDR3 loop reads CASSLSGGAFTTDTQYF. As DNA, the CDR3 is TGCGCCAGCAGCTTGTCCGGGGGGGCCTTCACCACAGATACGCAGTATTTT.

This clonotype was picked up a small number of times. The gene calls are TRBV5-4 and TRBJ2-4, with D maybe TRBD1 (5 bases). Germline V gene lookup returns CDR1 SGHNT and CDR2 YYREEE (reference sequence). The V end lost 4 bases, the J end lost 2 bases, and 13 bases lay between the germline ends. CDR3 length: 15 residues. CDR3 protein: CASSIDSTSKNIQYF. The CDR3 DNA follows: TGTGCCAGCAGCATTGACAGTACCTCCAAAAACATTCAGTACTTC.

This clonotype was observed a handful of times. The rearrangement joins TRBV12-3 or TRBV12-4 to TRBJ1-1; D is ambiguous. The V end was cut by 7 bases, the J end by 6 bases, with 9 bases between. The CDR3 is 11 amino acids. The chain's CDR3 is CASTLAAEAFF. CDR3 coding DNA: TGTGCCAGCACCTTGGCCGCTGAAGCTTTCTTT.

This clonotype was seen many times. The chain couples TRBV7-2 to TRBJ2-5; D is unclear. CDR1 is SGHTA, CDR2 FQGNSA, per germline. There are 13 residues in the CDR3. Between the trimmed V and J ends, which lost 5 bases and 2 bases, there was a span of 9 bases. The CDR3 protein is CASSPQWQETQYF. In DNA, the CDR3 is TGTGCCAGCAGCCCCCAATGGCAAGAGACCCAGTACTTC.

This clonotype was observed a few times. This chain joins TRBV7-9 and TRBJ2-7, with D perhaps matching TRBD2 (6 bases). Germline CDR1 SEHNR, CDR2 FQNEAQ (reference sequence). V lost 0 bases and J 3 bases, leaving 9 bases between the germline ends. The CDR3 sequence is 14 residues long. CDR3: CASSLASGVYEQYF. The CDR3 DNA reads TGTGCCAGCAGCTTAGCATCGGGGGTCTACGAGCAGTACTTC.

The chain is built from TRBV3-1 and TRBJ1-3; no firm D call. This CDR3 has 16 residues. V was pared by 0 bases and J by 2 bases, with 11 bases between. CDR1 and CDR2 (germline): LGHDT, YNNKEL (reference sequence). CDR3 protein: CASSQDGSEAGNTIYF. CDR3 nucleotides: TGTGCCAGCAGCCAAGACGGCAGCGAGGCTGGAAACACCATATATTTT. The full variable domain, with the rest looked up from reference TRBV3-1 and TRBJ1-3, is DTAVSQTPKYLVTQMGNDKSIKCEQNLGHDTMYWYKQDSKKFLKIMFSYNNKELIINETVPNRFSPKSPDKAHLNLHINSLELGDSAVYFCASSQDGSEAGNTIYFGEGSWLTVV.

This clonotype was detected many times. This rearrangement joins TRBV10-3 to TRBJ1-6; D remains unclear. The CDR3 extends over 13 amino acids. Germline loops: CDR1 ENHRY, CDR2 SYGVKD. V lost 4 bases, J lost 8 bases, and 9 bases lay in between. This CDR3 reads CAISAGLDSPLHF. CDR3 sequence (DNA): TGTGCCATCAGTGCCGGGTTAGATTCACCCCTCCACTTT.

This chain joins TRBV12-3 or TRBV12-4 and TRBJ2-5; 8 positions agree with TRBD1. V lost 4 bases and J lost 4; bases outside the gene matches: 2. The CDR3 is 13 residues long. The CDR3, as DNA: TGTGCCAGCAGTTCCGACAGGGGAGAGACCCAGTACTTC. Amino acids: CASSSDRGETQYF.

The chain combines TRBV12-3 or TRBV12-4 with TRBJ2-3, with TRBD1 as a possible D gene (5 bases). V gave up 6 bases and J gave up 6 bases, with 16 bases separating them. CDR3 length equals 14 residues. CDR3 amino acids: CASRGRDPPDTQYF. CDR3 nucleotides: TGTGCCAGCAGGGGGCGAGATCCTCCGGATACGCAGTATTTT.

The rearrangement links TRBV3-1 to TRBJ2-7, with 14 bases that match TRBD2. Germline values: CDR1 LGHDT, CDR2 YNNKEL (reference sequence). This CDR3 has 15 amino acids. V lost 1 base and J lost 7; bases outside the gene matches: 3. The CDR3 DNA reads as TGTGCCAGCAGCCAAGGACTAGCGGGGGGGCAAGAGCAGTACTTC. Protein product: CASSQGLAGGQEQYF.

This clonotype was counted at least ten times. CDR3 sequence (DNA): TGCAGCGTGACAGGGTTAAAAGGGGCCAACGTCCTGACTTTC. Translation gives CSVTGLKGANVLTF. The chain joins TRBV29-1 to TRBJ2-6; 7 bases align to TRBD1. With V trimmed by 6 bases and J by 4 bases, 6 bases remained unmatched. CDR1 and CDR2 (germline): SQVTM, ANQGSEA. CDR3 size: 14 residues.

This clonotype was observed at least ten times. This chain links TRBV5-8 with TRBJ1-5; D is uncertain. The CDR3 loop spans 15 amino acids. Germline CDR1 is SGHTS and CDR2 is YDEGEE. Trimming took off 1 base at V and 3 bases at J, with 11 bases between the two ends. The CDR3 sequence is CASSLFSLNNQPQHF. CDR3 in DNA: TGTGCCAGCAGCTTGTTCTCTCTTAACAATCAGCCCCAGCATTTT.

The chain uses TRBV7-2 and TRBJ1-1, with a weak D call TRBD1 (6 bases). The germline V and J ends were trimmed by 5 bases and 5 bases, with 15 bases remaining between them. The CDR3 totals 14 residues. The germline V gene has CDR1 SGHTA and CDR2 FQGNSA. The CDR3 nucleotides read TGTGCCAGCAGCCCGTACAGGGTAGGGACTGAAGCTTTCTTT. Translating it yields CASSPYRVGTEAFF.

The rearrangement joins TRBV14 to TRBJ2-7; D is undetermined. V lost 3 bases and J 3 bases, leaving 21 bases between the germline ends. Germline CDR1 is SGHDN and CDR2 is FVKESK. The CDR3 spans 17 residues. CDR3 in amino acids: CASSHPLGRKGGYEQYF. The CDR3 coding sequence is TGTGCCAGCAGCCACCCCCTGGGCCGGAAGGGCGGCTACGAGCAGTACTTC.

This clonotype was counted many times. This chain uses TRBV4-3 with TRBJ1-1; no firm D call. V was cut by 0 bases and J by 2 bases, with 4 bases left in between. The CDR3 runs 13 residues. Germline V gene sequence: CDR1 LGHNA, CDR2 YSLEER. Here the CDR3 DNA reads TGCGCCAGCAGCCAAGATTTTAACACTGAAGCTTTCTTT. Protein sequence: CASSQDFNTEAFF.

This clonotype turned up a few times. The rearrangement joins TRBV6-5 to TRBJ1-4, with no clear D. Trimming cost V 4 bases and J 4 bases, with 7 bases left between them. The germline gives CDR1 MNHEY, CDR2 SVGAGI. The CDR3 covers 13 residues. CDR3 amino acids: CASSWTDNEKLFF. The CDR3 region has the DNA TGTGCCAGCAGTTGGACGGATAATGAAAAACTGTTTTTT.

CDR3 in amino acids: CASSLRAVQETQYF. The CDR3 nucleotides read TGTGCCAGCAGCTTACGAGCAGTCCAAGAGACCCAGTACTTC. The chain joins TRBV13 to TRBJ2-5; D unclear. The germline CDR1 and CDR2 sequences are PRHDT and FYEKMQ (reference sequence). Trimming removed 2 bases at V and 1 base at J, with 8 bases between. This CDR3 spans 14 amino acids.

The chain recombines TRBV29-1 with TRBJ2-5; D is undetermined. The CDR3 length is 13 residues. Germline V gives CDR1 SQVTM, CDR2 ANQGSEA. V was pared by 4 bases and J by 3 bases, with 12 bases between. This CDR3 is CSVVGHNKETQYF. CDR3 bases: TGCAGCGTTGTTGGGCACAACAAAGAGACCCAGTACTTC.

This clonotype was seen a handful of times. The chain carries TRBV7-9 and TRBJ1-1; TRBD1 agrees at 7 bases. The CDR3 totals 15 residues. J lost 0 bases, V lost 5 bases, and 6 bases had no gene match. CDR1 and CDR2 (germline): SEHNR, FQNEAQ (reference sequence). CDR3 DNA: TGTGCCAGCAGCGATAGGACAGGATTGAACACTGAAGCTTTCTTT. Translation: CASSDRTGLNTEAFF.

This clonotype was found many times. The chain couples TRBV7-3 to TRBJ2-2; perhaps TRBD2 as D (6 bases). Germline V gene lookup returns CDR1 SGHTA and CDR2 FQGTGA. Deletions cut 2 bases from V and 1 base from J, with 11 bases between. The CDR3 is made up of 16 amino acids. In DNA form, the CDR3 reads TGTGCCAGCAGCTTACTTGGGGGGATGAACACCGGGGAGCTGTTTTTT. Protein: CASSLLGGMNTGELFF.

This clonotype was found a few times. The CDR3 sequence: CASSLMLAQGNTEAFF. In DNA, the CDR3 is TGTGCCAGCAGTTTAATGCTGGCACAGGGGAACACTGAAGCTTTCTTT. This chain uses TRBV28 with TRBJ1-1; TRBD1 might be the D (6 bases). V lost 2 bases, J lost 1 base, and 14 bases lay in between. Germline V gene lookup returns CDR1 MDHEN and CDR2 SYDVKM. CDR3 length: 16 residues.

The sample holds many counts of this clonotype. The gene calls are TRBV7-3 and TRBJ2-7, with a weak D call TRBD1 (6 bases). V was clipped by 0 bases and J by 0 bases, with 9 bases between them. From germline, CDR1 is SGHTA and CDR2 FQGTGA. The CDR3 extends over 15 amino acids. For the CDR3, the DNA is TGTGCCAGCAGCTTAACGGCGGACAGCTCCTACGAGCAGTACTTC. It encodes CASSLTADSSYEQYF.

This clonotype was counted ten times or more. V usage is TRBV7-3 and J usage is TRBJ1-1; D remains ambiguous. CDR3 size: 15 residues. V was clipped by 2 bases and J by 0 bases, with 10 bases between them. Per germline, CDR1 SGHTA and CDR2 FQGTGA. The CDR3 sequence: CASSLGPGMNTEAFF. The CDR3 DNA follows: TGTGCCAGCAGCTTAGGGCCGGGTATGAACACTGAAGCTTTCTTT.

This chain connects TRBV6-1 to TRBJ1-3, with 8 bases identical to TRBD1. J lost 0 bases, V lost 6 bases, and 16 bases had no gene match. Germline loops: CDR1 MNHNS, CDR2 SASEGT. The CDR3 sequence is 19 residues long. The CDR3 is CASRQISGTGEHSGNTIYF. In DNA form, the CDR3 reads TGTGCCAGCAGACAAATCTCCGGGACAGGCGAACACTCTGGAAACACCATATATTTT.

This clonotype appeared many times. V is TRBV12-3 or TRBV12-4 and J is TRBJ2-1; TRBD1 agrees at 7 bases. Unmatched junction bases numbered 13, after V lost 3 bases and J lost 5 bases. This CDR3 region has 17 residues. The CDR3 nucleotides read TGTGCCAGCAGTTTTGACAGGGTCTCCCCCCAACACAATGAGCAGTTCTTC. Translated: CASSFDRVSPQHNEQFF.

This clonotype was picked up many times. This chain uses TRBV5-1 with TRBJ2-1, with 13 bases lining up with TRBD2. The CDR3 is 19 amino acids. After removal of 0 bases from V and 0 bases from J, the junction contained 6 bases not matched to a gene. CDR1 and CDR2 from the germline V gene are SGHRS and YFSETQ. CDR3 sequence: CASSLELAGGTSSYNEQFF. Here the CDR3 DNA reads TGCGCCAGCAGCTTGGAACTAGCGGGGGGGACGAGCTCCTACAATGAGCAGTTCTTC.

This clonotype was seen more than once but under ten times. The chain links TRBV10-3 to TRBJ1-2, with 10 bases matching TRBD1. The CDR3 runs to 14 residues. The germline V gene has CDR1 ENHRY and CDR2 SYGVKD. The junction had 7 bases not matched to a gene; V was cut back by 5 bases and J by 7 bases. The CDR3 DNA sequence: TGTGCCATCAGTTTGGGGGGACAGGGGATTGGCTACACCTTC. Translating gives CAISLGGQGIGYTF.